This T cell receptor (beta chain) was captured by sequencing in a study of OX40 agonist ivuxolimab in advanced cancers. In the study overall: Hepatocellular carcinoma, melanoma, renal cell or head and neck cancer affected the dose-escalation patients. Prior checkpoint blockade (anti-PD-1, anti-PD-L1 or anti-CTLA-4) was permitted; about 40% had it. Partial responses were achieved by three patients, one with hepatocellular carcinoma and two with cutaneous melanoma.

Looked up from germline, CDR1 is MNHNS and CDR2 is SASEGT. J was trimmed by 5 bases and V by 7 bases; bases with no gene match: 9. CDR3 length: 14 residues. This clone occurred once. Blood got drawn at baseline, again on cycle 4 day 1, and then on cycle 7 day 1. The data were produced by immunoSEQ multiplex PCR, yet TCRdb's version contains in-frame clones alone and is incomplete. The sample holds 55,000 to 65,000 clones, around 80% seen once. The gene calls are TRBV6-1 and TRBJ2-7, with 9 bases identical to TRBD1. The sequencing here drew on CD4+ or CD8+ T cells sorted from blood, taken in a trial of the OX40 agonist ivuxolimab. The receptor comes from an adult with an advanced solid tumor such as melanoma, head and neck, liver or kidney cancer. DNA of the CDR3: TGTGCCAGCAACCGACCGGGACAGGGACACGAGCAGTACTTC. It translates to CASNRPGQGHEQYF.